This T cell receptor beta chain was found in a study of blood T cell repertoires in COVID-19. Germline CDR1 and CDR2: LGHNT and FRNRAP. V trimming: 1 base; J trimming: 3 bases; junction bases outside the gene matches: 5. There are 15 residues in the CDR3. As handled by the study authors: Estimates of nucleated cell counts were drawn from the amplification of reference gene primers. The protocol was immunoSEQ multiplex PCR, while the TCRdb copy is restricted to in-frame clones and leaves out a portion. D and trimming come from the DNA, and the V and J calls and clone size come from that table. The data contain tens of thousands of clones, approximately 80% of them seen just once; the ten biggest clones take up around 30%.

The chain combines TRBV12-5 with TRBJ2-7; 8 bases match TRBD1. The origin of this receptor is a human donor in a cohort sampled during active COVID-19. What was sequenced was peripheral blood. The CDR3 region has the DNA TGTGCTAGTGGTTTGGGAATACAGGGGGGCTACGAGCAGTACTTC. Residues: CASGLGIQGGYEQYF.